This TCR beta chain derives from a study of control samples from healthy donors and cancer patients. Using immunoSEQ multiplex PCR, the repertoire was profiled, and TCRdb retains in-frame clones only, with some absent. The table lists fewer than 250,000 clones, roughly nine tenths of them singletons. CDR3 length: 14 amino acids. The V gene's germline CDR1 is SGHRS and CDR2 YFSETQ. V lost 0 bases and J 4 bases, leaving 7 bases between the germline ends. This clonotype originated in a man aged 25-45 years in good health. Sequencing was done on a sample of blood. The chain uses TRBV5-1 and TRBJ2-2; D gene ambiguous. Written as DNA, the CDR3 is TGCGCCAGCAGCTTGGCTGGCAGCACCGGGGAGCTGTTTTTT. Translation gives CASSLAGSTGELFF.